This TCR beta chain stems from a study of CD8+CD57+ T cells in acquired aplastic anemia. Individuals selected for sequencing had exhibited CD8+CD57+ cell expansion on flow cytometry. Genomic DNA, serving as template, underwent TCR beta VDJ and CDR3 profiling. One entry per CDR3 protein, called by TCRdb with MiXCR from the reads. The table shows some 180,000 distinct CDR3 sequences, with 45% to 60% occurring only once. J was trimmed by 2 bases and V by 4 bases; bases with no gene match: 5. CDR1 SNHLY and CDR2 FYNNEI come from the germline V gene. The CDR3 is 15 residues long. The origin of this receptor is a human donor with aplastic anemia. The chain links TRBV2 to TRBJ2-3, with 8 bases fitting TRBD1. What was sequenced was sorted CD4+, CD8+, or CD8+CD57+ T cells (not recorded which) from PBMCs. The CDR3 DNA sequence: TGTGCCAGCAGTGCAGGGGGCGTCTTCACAGATACGCAGTATTTT. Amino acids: CASSAGGVFTDTQYF.